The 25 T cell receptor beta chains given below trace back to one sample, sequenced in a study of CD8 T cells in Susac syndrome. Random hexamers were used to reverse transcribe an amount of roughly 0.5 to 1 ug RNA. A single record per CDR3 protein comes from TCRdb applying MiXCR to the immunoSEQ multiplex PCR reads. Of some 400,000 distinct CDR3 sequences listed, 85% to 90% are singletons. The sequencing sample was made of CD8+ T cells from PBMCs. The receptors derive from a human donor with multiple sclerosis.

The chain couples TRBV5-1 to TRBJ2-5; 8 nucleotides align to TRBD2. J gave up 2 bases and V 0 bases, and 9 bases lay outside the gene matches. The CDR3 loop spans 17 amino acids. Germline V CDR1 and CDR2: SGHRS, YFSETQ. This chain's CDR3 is CASSLDPAGDHQETQYF. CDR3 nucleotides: TGCGCCAGCAGCTTGGATCCAGCGGGGGATCATCAAGAGACCCAGTACTTC.

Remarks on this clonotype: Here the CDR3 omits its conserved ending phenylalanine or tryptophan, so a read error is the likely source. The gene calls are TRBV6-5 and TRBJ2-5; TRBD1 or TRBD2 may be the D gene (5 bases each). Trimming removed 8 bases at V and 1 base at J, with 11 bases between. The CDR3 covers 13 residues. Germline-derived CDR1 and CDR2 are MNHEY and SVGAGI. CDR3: CASEGLSQETQYL. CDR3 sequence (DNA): TGTGCCAGCGAGGGGCTATCCCAAGAGACCCAGTACCTC.

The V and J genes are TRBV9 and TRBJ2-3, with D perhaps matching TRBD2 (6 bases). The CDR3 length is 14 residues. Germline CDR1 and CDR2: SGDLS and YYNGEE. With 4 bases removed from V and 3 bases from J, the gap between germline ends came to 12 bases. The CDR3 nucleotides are TGTGCCAGCAGCCCTCCCGGGAGAACAGATACGCAGTATTTT. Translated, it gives CASSPPGRTDTQYF.

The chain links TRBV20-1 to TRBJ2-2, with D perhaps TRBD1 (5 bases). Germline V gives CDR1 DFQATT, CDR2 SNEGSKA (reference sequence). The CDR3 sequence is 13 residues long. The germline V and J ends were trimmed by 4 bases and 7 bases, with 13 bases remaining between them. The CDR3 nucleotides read TGCAGTGCTACCCAGGGCCTAGGCGGGGAGCTGTTTTTT. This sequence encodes CSATQGLGGELFF.

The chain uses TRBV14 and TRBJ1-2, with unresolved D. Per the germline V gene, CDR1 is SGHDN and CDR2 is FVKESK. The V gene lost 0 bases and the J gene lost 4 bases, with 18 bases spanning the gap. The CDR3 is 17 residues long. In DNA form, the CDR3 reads TGTGCCAGCAGCCAAGATAAGTGGAACGGCAGACTCTATGGCTACACCTTC. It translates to CASSQDKWNGRLYGYTF.

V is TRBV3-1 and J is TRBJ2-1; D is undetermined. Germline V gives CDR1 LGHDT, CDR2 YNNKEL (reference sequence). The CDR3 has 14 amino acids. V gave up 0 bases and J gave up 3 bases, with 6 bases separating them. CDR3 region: CASSQEGGYNEQFF. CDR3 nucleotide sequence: TGTGCCAGCAGCCAAGAGGGCGGCTACAATGAGCAGTTCTTC.

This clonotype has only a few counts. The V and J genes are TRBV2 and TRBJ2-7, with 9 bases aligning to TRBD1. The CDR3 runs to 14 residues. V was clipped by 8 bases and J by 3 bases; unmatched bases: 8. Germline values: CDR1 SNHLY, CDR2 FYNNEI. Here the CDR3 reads CASDSGTGIYEQYF. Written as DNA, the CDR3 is TGTGCCAGCGACTCCGGGACAGGGATCTACGAGCAGTACTTC.

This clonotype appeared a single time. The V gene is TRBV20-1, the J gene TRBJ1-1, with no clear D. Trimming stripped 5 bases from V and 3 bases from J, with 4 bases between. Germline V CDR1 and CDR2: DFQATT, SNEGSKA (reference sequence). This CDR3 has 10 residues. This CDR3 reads CSAPDTEAFF. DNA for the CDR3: TGCAGTGCTCCCGACACTGAAGCTTTCTTT.

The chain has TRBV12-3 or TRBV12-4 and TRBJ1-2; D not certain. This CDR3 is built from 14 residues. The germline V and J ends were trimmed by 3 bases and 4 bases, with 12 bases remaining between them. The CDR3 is CASSFGPSSYGYTF. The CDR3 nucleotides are TGTGCCAGCAGTTTTGGCCCGAGTAGCTATGGCTACACCTTC.

The CDR3 DNA is TGTGCCAGCAGTTTCCTGACAGAGAGTGCAACTAATGAAAAACTGTTTTTT. This translates into CASSFLTESATNEKLFF. The gene calls are TRBV12-3 or TRBV12-4 and TRBJ1-4, with a possible D match to TRBD1 (5 bases). Trimming removed 3 bases at V and 0 bases at J, with 14 bases between. The length of the CDR3 is 17 residues.

This CDR3 is CASSLGWDSTDTQYF. Here the CDR3 DNA reads TGTGCCAGCAGCTTAGGATGGGACAGCACAGATACGCAGTATTTT. This chain uses TRBV13 with TRBJ2-3; D might be TRBD1 or TRBD2, each matching 5 bases. V lost 0 bases and J 0 bases, leaving 7 bases between the germline ends. Germline CDR1 PRHDT, CDR2 FYEKMQ (reference sequence). This CDR3 has 15 residues.

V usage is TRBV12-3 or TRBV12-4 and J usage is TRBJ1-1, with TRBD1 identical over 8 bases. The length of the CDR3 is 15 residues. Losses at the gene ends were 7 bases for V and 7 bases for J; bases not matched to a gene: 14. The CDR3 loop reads CASNKRDRSLGEAFF. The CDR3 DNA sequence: TGTGCCAGCAACAAGAGGGACAGGTCTCTGGGTGAAGCTTTCTTT.

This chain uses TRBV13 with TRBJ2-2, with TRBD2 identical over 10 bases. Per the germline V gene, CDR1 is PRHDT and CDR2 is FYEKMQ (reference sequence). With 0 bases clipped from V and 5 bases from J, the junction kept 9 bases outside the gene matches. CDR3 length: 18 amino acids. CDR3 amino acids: CASSLGPLAGETTGELFF. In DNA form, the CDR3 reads TGTGCCAGCAGCTTAGGCCCGCTAGCGGGGGAAACTACCGGGGAGCTGTTTTTT.

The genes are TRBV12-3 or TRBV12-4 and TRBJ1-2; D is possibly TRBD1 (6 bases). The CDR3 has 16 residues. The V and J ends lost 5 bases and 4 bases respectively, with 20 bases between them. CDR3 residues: CASSPLLVGGPYGYTF. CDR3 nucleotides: TGTGCCAGCAGTCCCCTCCTTGTTGGGGGGCCCTATGGCTACACCTTC.

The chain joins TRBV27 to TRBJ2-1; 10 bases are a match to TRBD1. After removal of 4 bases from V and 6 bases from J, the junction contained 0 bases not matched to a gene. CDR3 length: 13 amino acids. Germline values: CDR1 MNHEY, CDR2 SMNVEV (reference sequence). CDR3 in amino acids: CASSWDRGNEQFF. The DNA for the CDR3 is TGTGCCAGCAGTTGGGACAGGGGCAATGAGCAGTTCTTC.

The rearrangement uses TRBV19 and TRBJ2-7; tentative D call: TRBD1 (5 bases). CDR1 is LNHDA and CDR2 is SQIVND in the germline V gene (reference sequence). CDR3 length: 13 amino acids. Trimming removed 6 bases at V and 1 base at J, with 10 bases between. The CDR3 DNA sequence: TGTGCCAGTAGCTCGGCAGGGTCCTACGAGCAGTACTTC. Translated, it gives CASSSAGSYEQYF.

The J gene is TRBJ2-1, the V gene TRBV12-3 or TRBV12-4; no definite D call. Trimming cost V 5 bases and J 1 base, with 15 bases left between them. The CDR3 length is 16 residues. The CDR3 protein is CASSPLLGFSYNEQFF. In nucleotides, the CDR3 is TGTGCCAGCAGTCCCCTCCTCGGTTTTTCCTACAATGAGCAGTTCTTC.

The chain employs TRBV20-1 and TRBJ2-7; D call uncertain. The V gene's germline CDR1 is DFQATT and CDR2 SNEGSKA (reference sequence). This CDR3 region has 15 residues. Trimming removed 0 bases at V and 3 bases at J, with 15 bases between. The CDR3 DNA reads TGCAGTGCTAGAGATTGGAACCTGGAAGGCTACGAGCAGTACTTC. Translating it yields CSARDWNLEGYEQYF.

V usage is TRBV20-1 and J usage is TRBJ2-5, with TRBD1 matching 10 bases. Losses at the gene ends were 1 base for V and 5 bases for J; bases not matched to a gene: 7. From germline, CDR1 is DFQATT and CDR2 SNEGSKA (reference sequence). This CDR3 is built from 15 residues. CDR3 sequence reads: CSARGTGGWEETQYF. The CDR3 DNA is TGCAGTGCTAGAGGGACAGGGGGGTGGGAGGAGACCCAGTACTTC.

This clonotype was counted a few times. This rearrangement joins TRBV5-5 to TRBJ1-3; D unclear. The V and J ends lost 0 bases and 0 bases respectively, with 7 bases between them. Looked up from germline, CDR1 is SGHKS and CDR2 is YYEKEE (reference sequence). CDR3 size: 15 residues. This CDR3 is CASSLEIISGNTIYF. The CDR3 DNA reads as TGTGCCAGCAGCTTGGAGATCATCTCTGGAAACACCATATATTTT.

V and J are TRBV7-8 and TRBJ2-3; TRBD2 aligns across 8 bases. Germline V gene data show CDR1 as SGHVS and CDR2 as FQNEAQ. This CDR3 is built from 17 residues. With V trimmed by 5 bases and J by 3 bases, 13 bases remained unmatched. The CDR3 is CASSLDTGLAGTDTQYF. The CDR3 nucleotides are TGTGCCAGCAGCCTAGATACTGGACTAGCTGGGACAGATACGCAGTATTTT.

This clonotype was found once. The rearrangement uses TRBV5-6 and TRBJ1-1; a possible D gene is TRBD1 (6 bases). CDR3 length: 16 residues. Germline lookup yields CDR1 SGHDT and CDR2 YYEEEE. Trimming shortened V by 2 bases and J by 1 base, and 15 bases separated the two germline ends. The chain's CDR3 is CASSLYVEDRNTEAFF. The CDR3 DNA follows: TGTGCCAGCAGCTTATACGTCGAGGACAGGAACACTGAAGCTTTCTTT.

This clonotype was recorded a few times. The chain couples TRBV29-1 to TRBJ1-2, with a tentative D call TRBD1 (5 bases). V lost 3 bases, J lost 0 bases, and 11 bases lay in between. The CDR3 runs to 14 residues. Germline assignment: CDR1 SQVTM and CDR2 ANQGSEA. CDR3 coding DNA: TGCAGCGTTGAGGGGCTGACAGCTAACTATGGCTACACCTTC. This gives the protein CSVEGLTANYGYTF.

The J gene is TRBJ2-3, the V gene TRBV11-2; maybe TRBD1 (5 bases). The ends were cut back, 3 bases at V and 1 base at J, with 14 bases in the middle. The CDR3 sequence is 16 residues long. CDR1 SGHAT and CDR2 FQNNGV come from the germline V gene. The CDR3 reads CASSFRGRSRTDTQYF. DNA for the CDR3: TGTGCCAGCAGCTTTAGGGGCCGGTCGCGCACAGATACGCAGTATTTT.

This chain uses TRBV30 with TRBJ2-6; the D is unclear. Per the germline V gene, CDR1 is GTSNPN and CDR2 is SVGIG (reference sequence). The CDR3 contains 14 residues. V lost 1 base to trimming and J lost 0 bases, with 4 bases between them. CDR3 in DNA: TGTGCCTGGAGTGACTTCTCTGGGGCCAACGTCCTGACTTTC. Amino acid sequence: CAWSDFSGANVLTF. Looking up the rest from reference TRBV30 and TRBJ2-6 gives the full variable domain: SQTIHQWPATLVQPVGSPLSLECTVEGTSNPNLYWYRQAAGRGLQLLFYSVGIGQISSEVPQNLSASRPQDRQFILSSKKLLLSDSGFYLCAWSDFSGANVLTFGAGSRLTVL.